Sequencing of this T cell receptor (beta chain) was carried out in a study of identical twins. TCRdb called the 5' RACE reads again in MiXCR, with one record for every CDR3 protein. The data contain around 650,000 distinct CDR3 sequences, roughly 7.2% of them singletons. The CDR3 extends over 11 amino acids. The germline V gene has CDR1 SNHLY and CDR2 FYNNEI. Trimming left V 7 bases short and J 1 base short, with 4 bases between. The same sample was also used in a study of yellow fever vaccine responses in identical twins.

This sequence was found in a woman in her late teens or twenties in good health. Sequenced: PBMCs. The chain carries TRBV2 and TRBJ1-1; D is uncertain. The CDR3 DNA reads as TGTGCCAGCATTGGGAACACTGAAGCTTTCTTT. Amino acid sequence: CASIGNTEAFF.